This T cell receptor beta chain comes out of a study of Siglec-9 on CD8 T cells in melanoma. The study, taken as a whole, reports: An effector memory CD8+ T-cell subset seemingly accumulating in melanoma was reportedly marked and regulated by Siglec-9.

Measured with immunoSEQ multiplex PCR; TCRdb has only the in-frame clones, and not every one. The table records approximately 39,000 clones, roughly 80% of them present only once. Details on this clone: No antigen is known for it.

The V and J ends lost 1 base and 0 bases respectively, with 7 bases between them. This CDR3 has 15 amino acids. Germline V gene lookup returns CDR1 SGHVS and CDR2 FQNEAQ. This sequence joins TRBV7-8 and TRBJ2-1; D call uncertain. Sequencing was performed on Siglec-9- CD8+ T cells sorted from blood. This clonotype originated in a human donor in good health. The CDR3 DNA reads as TGTGCCAGCAGCTTAGAAGCGAACTCCTACAATGAGCAGTTCTTC. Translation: CASSLEANSYNEQFF.